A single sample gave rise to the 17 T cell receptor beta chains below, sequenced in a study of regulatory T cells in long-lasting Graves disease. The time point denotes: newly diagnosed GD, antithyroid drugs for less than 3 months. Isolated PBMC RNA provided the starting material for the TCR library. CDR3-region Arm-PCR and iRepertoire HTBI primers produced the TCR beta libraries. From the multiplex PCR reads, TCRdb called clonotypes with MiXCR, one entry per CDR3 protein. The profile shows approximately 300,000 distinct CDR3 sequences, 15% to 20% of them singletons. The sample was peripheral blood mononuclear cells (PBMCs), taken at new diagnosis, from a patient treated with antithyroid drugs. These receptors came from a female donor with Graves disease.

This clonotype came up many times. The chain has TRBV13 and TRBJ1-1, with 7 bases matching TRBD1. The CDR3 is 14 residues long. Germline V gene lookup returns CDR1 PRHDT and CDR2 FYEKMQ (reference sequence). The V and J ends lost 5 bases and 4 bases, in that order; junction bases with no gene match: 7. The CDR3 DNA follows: TGTGCCAGCAGCGAGAGGACAGGAGGCACTGAAGCTTTCTTT. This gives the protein CASSERTGGTEAFF.

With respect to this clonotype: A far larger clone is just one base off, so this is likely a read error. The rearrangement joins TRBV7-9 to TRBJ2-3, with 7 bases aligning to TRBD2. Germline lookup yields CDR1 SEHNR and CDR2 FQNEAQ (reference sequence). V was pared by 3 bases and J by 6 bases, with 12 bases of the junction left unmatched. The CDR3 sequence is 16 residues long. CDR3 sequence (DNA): TGTGCCAGCAGCTTGTTGTCGGGAGGAATGGCGGATACGCAGTATTTT. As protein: CASSLLSGGMADTQYF.

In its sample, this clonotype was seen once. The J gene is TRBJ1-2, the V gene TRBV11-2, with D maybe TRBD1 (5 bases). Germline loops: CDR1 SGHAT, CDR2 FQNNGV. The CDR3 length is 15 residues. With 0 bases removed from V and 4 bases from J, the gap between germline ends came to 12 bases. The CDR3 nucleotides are TGTGCCAGCAGCTTAGATCAGGGCTTAGGCTATGGCTACACCTTC. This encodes CASSLDQGLGYGYTF.

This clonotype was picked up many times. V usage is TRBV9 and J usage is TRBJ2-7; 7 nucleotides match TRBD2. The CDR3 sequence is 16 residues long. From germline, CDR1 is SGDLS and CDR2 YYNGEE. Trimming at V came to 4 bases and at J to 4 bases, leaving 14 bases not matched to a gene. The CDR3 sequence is CASSPRDGRMGYEQYF. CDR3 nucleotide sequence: TGTGCCAGCAGCCCCCGGGACGGGAGGATGGGTTACGAGCAGTACTTC.

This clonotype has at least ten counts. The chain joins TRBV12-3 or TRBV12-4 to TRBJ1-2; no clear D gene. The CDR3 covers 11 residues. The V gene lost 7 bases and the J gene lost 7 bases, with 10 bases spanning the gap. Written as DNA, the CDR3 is TGTGCCAGCACCCTCGGGCGTGGCTACACCTTC. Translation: CASTLGRGYTF.

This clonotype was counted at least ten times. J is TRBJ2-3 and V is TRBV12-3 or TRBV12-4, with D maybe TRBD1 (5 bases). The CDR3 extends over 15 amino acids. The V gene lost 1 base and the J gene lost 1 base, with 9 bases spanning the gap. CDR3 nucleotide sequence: TGTGCCAGCAGTTTAGATGGGGCAGGCACAGATACGCAGTATTTT. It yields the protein CASSLDGAGTDTQYF.

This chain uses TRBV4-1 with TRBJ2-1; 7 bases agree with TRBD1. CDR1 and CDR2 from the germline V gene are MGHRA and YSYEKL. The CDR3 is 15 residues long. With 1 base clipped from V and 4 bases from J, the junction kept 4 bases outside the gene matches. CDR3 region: CASSQGGQRYNEQFF. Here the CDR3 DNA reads TGCGCCAGCAGCCAAGGGGGACAGAGATACAATGAGCAGTTCTTC.

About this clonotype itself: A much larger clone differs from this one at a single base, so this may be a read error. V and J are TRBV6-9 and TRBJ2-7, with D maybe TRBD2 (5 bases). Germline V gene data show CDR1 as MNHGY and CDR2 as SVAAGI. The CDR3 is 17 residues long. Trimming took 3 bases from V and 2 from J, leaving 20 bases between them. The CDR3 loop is CASSYSSAGGPPYEQYF. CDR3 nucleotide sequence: TGTGCCAGCAGTTACTCATCCGCGGGCGGTCCGCCCTACGAGCAGTACTTC.

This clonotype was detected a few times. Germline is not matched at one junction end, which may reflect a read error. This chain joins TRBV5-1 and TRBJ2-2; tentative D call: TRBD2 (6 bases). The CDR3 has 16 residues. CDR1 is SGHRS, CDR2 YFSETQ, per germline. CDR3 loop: CASSPRELSNTGELFF. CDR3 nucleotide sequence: TGCGCCAGCAGCCCCCGGGAGTTGTCGAATACCGGGGAGCTGTTTTTT. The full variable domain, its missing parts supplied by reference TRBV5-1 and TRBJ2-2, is KAGVTQTPRYLIKTRGQQVTLSCSPISGHRSVSWYQQTPGQGLQFLFEYFSETQRNKGNFPGRFSGRQFSNSRSEMNVSTLELGDSALYLCASSPRELSNTGELFFGEGSRLTVL.

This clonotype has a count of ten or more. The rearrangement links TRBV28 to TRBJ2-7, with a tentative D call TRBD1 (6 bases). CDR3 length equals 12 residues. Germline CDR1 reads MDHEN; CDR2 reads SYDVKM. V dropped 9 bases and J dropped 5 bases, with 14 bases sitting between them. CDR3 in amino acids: CASLQGRHEQYF. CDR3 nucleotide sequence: TGTGCCAGTTTACAGGGTCGCCACGAGCAGTACTTC. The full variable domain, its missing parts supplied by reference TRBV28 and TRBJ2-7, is DVKVTQSSRYLVKRTGEKVFLECVQDMDHENMFWYRQDPGLGLRLIYFSYDVKMKEKGDIPEGYSVSREKKERFSLILESASTNQTSMYLCASLQGRHEQYFGPGTRLTVT.

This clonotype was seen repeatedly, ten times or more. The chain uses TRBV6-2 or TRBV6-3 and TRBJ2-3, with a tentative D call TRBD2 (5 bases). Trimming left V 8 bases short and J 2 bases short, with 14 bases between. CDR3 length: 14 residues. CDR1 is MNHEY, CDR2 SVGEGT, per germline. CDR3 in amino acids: CASRSGENTDTQYF. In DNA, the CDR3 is TGTGCCAGCCGATCCGGGGAGAACACAGATACGCAGTATTTT.

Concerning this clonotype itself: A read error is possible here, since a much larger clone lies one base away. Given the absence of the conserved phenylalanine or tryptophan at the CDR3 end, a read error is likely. The CDR3 DNA reads as TGTGCCAGCAGCCCCCTGGCGGCTTTTGGGGCCAACGTCCTGACTATC. This sequence encodes CASSPLAAFGANVLTI. V gene TRBV28 combines with J gene TRBJ2-6, with unresolved D. The CDR3 loop spans 16 amino acids. V was shortened by 6 bases and J by 3 bases, with 15 bases between the two germline ends. Per germline, CDR1 MDHEN and CDR2 SYDVKM.

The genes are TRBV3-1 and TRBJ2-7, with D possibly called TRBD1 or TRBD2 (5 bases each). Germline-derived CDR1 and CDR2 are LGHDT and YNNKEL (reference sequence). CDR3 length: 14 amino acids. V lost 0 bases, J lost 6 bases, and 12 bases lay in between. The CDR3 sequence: CASSQDGGSGEQYF. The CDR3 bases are TGTGCCAGCAGCCAAGATGGGGGTTCGGGCGAGCAGTACTTC.

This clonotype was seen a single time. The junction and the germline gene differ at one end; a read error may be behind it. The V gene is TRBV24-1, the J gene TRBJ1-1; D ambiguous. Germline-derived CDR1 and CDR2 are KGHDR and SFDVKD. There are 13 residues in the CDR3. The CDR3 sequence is CATSGLKGTEAFF. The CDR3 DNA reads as TGTGCCACCAGTGGTTTGAAGGGAACTGAAGCTTTCTTT.

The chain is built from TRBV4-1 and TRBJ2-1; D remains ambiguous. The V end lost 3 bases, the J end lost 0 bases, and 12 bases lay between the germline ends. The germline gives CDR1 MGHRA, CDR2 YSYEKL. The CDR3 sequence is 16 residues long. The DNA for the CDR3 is TGCGCCAGCAGCCAGGACGACGAGAGCTCCTACAATGAGCAGTTCTTC. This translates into CASSQDDESSYNEQFF.

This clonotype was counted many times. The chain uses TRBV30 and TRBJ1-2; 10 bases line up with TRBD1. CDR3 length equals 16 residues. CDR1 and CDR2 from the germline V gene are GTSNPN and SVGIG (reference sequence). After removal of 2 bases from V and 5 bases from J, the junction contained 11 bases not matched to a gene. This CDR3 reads CAWSTVGDRGRYGYTF. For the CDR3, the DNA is TGTGCCTGGAGTACCGTGGGGGACAGGGGAAGGTATGGCTACACCTTC.

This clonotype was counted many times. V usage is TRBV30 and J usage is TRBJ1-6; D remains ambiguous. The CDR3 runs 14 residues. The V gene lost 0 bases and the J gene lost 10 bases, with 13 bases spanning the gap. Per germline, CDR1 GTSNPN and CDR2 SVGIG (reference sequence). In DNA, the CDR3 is TGTGCCTGGAGTGTAAATCGGTTGGACTCACCCCTCCACTTT. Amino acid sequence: CAWSVNRLDSPLHF. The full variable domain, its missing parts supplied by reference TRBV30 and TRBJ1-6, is SQTIHQWPATLVQPVGSPLSLECTVEGTSNPNLYWYRQAAGRGLQLLFYSVGIGQISSEVPQNLSASRPQDRQFILSSKKLLLSDSGFYLCAWSVNRLDSPLHFGNGTRLTVT.